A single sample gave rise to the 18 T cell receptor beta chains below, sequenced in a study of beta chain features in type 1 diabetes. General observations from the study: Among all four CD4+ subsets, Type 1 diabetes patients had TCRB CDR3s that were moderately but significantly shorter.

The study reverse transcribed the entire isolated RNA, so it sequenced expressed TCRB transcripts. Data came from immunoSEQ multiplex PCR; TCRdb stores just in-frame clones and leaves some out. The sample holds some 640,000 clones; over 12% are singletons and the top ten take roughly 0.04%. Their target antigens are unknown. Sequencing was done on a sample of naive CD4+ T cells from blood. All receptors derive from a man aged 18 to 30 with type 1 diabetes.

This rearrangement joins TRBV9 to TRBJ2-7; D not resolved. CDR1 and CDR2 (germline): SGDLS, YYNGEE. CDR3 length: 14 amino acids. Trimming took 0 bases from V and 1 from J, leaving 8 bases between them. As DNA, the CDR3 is TGTGCCAGCAGCGTAGGGCCACCTTCCTACGAGCAGTACTTC. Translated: CASSVGPPSYEQYF.

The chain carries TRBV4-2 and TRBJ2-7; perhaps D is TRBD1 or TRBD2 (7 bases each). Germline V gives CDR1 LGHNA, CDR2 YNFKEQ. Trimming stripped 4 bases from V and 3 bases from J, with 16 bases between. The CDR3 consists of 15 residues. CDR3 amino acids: CASSLGGTDLYEQYF. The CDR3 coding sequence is TGTGCCAGCAGCCTGGGGGGGACAGACCTCTACGAGCAGTACTTC.

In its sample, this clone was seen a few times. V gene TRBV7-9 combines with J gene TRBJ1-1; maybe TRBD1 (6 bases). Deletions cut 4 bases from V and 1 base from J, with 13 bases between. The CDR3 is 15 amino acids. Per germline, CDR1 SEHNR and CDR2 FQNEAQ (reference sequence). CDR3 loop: CASSSPGGQNTEAFF. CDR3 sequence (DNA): TGTGCCAGCAGCTCCCCTGGGGGACAGAACACTGAAGCTTTCTTT. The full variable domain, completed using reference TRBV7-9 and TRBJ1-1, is DTGVSQNPRHKITKRGQNVTFRCDPISEHNRLYWYRQTLGQGPEFLTYFQNEAQLEKSRLLSDRFSAERPKGSFSTLEIQRTEQGDSAMYLCASSSPGGQNTEAFFGQGTRLTVV.

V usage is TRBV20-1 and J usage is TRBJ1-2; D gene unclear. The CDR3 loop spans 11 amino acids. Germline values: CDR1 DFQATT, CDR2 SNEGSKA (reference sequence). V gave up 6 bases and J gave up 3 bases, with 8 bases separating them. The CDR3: CSAKYDYGYTF. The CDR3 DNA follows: TGCAGTGCCAAGTACGACTATGGCTACACCTTC.

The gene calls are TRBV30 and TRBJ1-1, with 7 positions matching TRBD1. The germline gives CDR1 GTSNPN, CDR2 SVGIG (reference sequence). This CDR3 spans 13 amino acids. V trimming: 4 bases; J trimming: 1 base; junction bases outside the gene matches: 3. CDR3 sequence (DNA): TGTGCCTGGAAGGGGGCGGCGAACACTGAAGCTTTCTTT. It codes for CAWKGAANTEAFF.

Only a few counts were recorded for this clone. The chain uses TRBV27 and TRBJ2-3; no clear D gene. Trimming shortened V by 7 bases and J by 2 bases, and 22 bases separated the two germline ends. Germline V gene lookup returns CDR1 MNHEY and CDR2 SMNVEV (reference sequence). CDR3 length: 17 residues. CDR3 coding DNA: TGTGCCAGCAAACCGACTTATTACAGCGCCTACACAGATACGCAGTATTTT. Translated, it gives CASKPTYYSAYTDTQYF.

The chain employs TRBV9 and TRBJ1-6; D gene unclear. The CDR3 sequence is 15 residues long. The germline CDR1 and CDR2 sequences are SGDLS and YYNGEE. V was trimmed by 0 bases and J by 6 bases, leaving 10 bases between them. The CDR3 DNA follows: TGTGCCAGCAGCGTAGGGACCACCCGTAATTCACCCCTCCACTTT. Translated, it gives CASSVGTTRNSPLHF.

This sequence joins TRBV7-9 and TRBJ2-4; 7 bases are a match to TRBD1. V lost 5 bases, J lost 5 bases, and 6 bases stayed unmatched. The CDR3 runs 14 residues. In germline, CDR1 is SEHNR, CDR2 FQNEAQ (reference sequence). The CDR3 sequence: CASSRGTAENIQYF. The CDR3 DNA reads TGTGCCAGCAGCCGTGGGACAGCTGAAAACATTCAGTACTTC.

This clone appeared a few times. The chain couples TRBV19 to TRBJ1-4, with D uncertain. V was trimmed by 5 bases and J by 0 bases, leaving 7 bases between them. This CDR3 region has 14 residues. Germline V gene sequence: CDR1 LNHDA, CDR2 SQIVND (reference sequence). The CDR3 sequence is CASSSGATNEKLFF. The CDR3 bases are TGTGCCAGTAGTTCCGGGGCAACTAATGAAAAACTGTTTTTT. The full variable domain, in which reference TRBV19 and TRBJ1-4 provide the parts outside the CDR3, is DGGITQSPKYLFRKEGQNVTLSCEQNLNHDAMYWYRQDPGQGLRLIYYSQIVNDFQKGDIAEGYSVSREKKESFPLTVTSAQKNPTAFYLCASSSGATNEKLFFGSGTQLSVL.

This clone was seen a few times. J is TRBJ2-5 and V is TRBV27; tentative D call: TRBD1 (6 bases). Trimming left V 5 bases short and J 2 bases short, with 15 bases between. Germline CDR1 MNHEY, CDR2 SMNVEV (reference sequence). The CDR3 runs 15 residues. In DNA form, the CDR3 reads TGTGCCAGCAGTAATTATCAGGGGCCGCAAGAGACCCAGTACTTC. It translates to CASSNYQGPQETQYF.

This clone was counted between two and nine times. The CDR3 DNA follows: TGTGCCAGCAGAACAAACGGGTTGGGTGCGGGAAGGAGGGATACGCAGTATTTT. Translated: CASRTNGLGAGRRDTQYF. The chain combines TRBV7-9 with TRBJ2-3; the D gene is possibly TRBD2 (6 bases). The V gene lost 6 bases and the J gene lost 6 bases, with 28 bases spanning the gap. The CDR3 runs 18 residues. Germline CDR1 SEHNR, CDR2 FQNEAQ (reference sequence). Using reference TRBV7-9 and TRBJ2-3 for the parts outside the CDR3, the full variable domain is DTGVSQNPRHKITKRGQNVTFRCDPISEHNRLYWYRQTLGQGPEFLTYFQNEAQLEKSRLLSDRFSAERPKGSFSTLEIQRTEQGDSAMYLCASRTNGLGAGRRDTQYFGPGTRLTVL.

This CDR3 reads CAWSWNLGTPETQYF. CDR3 nucleotide sequence: TGTGCCTGGAGTTGGAACCTCGGGACCCCCGAAACGCAGTATTTT. The V and J genes are TRBV30 and TRBJ2-3; D possibly matches TRBD1 or TRBD2 (5 bases each). V was clipped by 2 bases and J by 9 bases, with 21 bases between them. The CDR3 covers 15 residues. The germline V gene encodes CDR1 GTSNPN and CDR2 SVGIG (reference sequence).

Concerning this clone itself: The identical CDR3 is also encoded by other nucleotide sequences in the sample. CDR3 nucleotides: TGTGCCAGCAGGCCGGGGAACACTGAAGCTTTCTTT. Amino acids: CASRPGNTEAFF. The rearrangement joins TRBV6-6 to TRBJ1-1; D unclear. V dropped 6 bases and J dropped 1 base, with 6 bases sitting between them. Looked up from germline, CDR1 is MNHNY and CDR2 is SVGAGI (reference sequence). The length of the CDR3 is 12 residues.

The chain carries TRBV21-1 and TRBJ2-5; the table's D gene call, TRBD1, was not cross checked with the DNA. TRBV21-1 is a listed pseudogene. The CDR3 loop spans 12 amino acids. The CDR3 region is CARLQGEETQYF. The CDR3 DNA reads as TGTGCCAGGTTGCAGGGGGAAGAGACCCAGTACTTC.

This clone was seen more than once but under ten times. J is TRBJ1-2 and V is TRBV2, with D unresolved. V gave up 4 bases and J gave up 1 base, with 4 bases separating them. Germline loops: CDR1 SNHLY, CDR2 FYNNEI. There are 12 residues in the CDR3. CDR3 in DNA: TGTGCCAGCAGTGGGATTAACTATGGCTACACCTTC. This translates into CASSGINYGYTF.

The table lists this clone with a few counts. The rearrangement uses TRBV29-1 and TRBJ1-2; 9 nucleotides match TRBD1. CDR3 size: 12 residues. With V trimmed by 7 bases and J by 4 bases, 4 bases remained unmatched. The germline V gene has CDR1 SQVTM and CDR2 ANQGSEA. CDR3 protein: CSAGQGTYGYTF. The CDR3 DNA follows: TGCAGCGCCGGACAGGGGACCTATGGCTACACCTTC.

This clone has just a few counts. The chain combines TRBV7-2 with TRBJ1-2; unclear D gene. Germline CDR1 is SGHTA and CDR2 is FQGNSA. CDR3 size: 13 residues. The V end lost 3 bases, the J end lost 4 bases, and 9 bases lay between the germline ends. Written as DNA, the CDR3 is TGTGCCAGCAGCTTGGGGTCGGTCTATGGCTACACCTTC. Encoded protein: CASSLGSVYGYTF.

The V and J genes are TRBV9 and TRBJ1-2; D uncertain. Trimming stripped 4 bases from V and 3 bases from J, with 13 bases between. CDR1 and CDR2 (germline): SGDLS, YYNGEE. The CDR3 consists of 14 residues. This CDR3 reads CASSSRPLHYGYTF. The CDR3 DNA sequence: TGTGCCAGCAGCTCCCGACCTCTCCACTATGGCTACACCTTC.